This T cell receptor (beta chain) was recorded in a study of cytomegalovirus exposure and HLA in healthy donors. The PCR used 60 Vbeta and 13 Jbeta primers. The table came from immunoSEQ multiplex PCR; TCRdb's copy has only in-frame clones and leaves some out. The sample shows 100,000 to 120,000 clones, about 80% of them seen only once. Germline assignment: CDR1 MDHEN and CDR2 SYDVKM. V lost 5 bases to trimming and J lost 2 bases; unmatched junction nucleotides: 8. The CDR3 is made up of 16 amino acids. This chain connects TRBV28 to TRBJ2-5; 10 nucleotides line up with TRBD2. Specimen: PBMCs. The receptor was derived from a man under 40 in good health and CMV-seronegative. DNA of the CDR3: TGTGCCAGCAGTCCAATAGGGACTAGCGAACAAGAGACCCAGTACTTC. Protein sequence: CASSPIGTSEQETQYF.